This T cell receptor (beta chain) was retrieved from a study of T cells expressing NK-cell markers. In the study overall: It was sorted CD3+CD56+NKG2C+, CD3+CD56+NKG2C- and CD3+CD56-NKG2C+ T cells that supplied the TCR beta repertoires. Of eight sequenced donors, seven were HCMV-seropositive and one HCMV-seronegative. The study, taken as a whole, reports: Researchers report these clonotypes also headed the CD3+CD56-NKG2C+ fraction in several donors.

TCRdb reprocessed the 5' RACE reads and keeps a single row for each CDR3 protein, giving no DNA. The sample has hundreds of thousands of distinct CDR3 sequences, and its top ten clones hold more than 7%. This CDR3 is 14 amino acids long. Germline V CDR1 and CDR2: MNHEY, SMNVEV (reference sequence). Comments on this clonotype: Its antigen is not identified.

This receptor was identified in a woman between 18 and 75 years old in good health. The sample comprised blood T cells: a sorted CD56 or NKG2C T cell subset, CD4+ or CD8+ T cells, or bulk PBMC T cells (not recorded which). The V call is TRBV27, the J call TRBJ1-1; TCRdb picks TRBD1, but there is no DNA to check that call. The CDR3 reads CASSSPPGNTEAFF.